This T cell receptor beta chain appears in the sequencing data of a study of cytomegalovirus exposure and HLA in healthy donors. Study conclusions and caveats: More clonal expansion characterized HLA-associated TCR beta chains than equally common others in a later analysis.

The PCR had 60 Vbeta and 13 Jbeta primers. Sequencing was performed with immunoSEQ multiplex PCR; in TCRdb, only in-frame clones are kept and a portion is missing. There are 200,000 or so clones in the sample; roughly 80% occur only once, and 2.9% lies in the top ten. With regard to this clone: Its specificity is not known.

Per the germline V gene, CDR1 is MNHEY and CDR2 is SVGAGI. The V end lost 5 bases, the J end lost 2 bases, and 12 bases lay between the germline ends. CDR3 size: 14 residues. The chain carries TRBV6-5 and TRBJ1-1; possibly TRBD1 for D (5 bases). The sequencing sample was made of PBMCs. The receptor was isolated from a young man in good health and CMV-seronegative. The CDR3 sequence is CASSGKDRNTEAFF. CDR3 nucleotides: TGTGCCAGCAGTGGGAAAGACAGAAACACTGAAGCTTTCTTT.